Included here is one T cell receptor beta chain sequence, with context. What it binds is unknown. Libraries were prepared by immunoSEQ multiplex PCR; TCRdb keeps only in-frame clonotypes and omits some of them. The sample lists 6,000 or so clones; 65% were seen once. Trimming shortened V by 1 base and J by 4 bases, and 11 bases separated the two germline ends. The CDR3 is 15 amino acids. Germline V gene lookup returns CDR1 SGHTA and CDR2 FQGTGA. The data stem from a study of neoadjuvant nivolumab and ipilimumab in lung cancer. Overall study findings and caveats: Resected tumors had greater TCR richness and clonality than uninvolved lung. Only a single major-pathologic-response sample was available for clonality analysis.

This sequence originates from an adult with non-small cell lung cancer. The source was tumor tissue, collected after neoadjuvant nivolumab, alone or with ipilimumab, at or shortly before surgery. The rearrangement joins TRBV7-3 to TRBJ2-1; D is possibly TRBD1 or TRBD2 (6 bases each). This chain's CDR3 is CASSLRGAGYNEQFF. The CDR3 nucleotides are TGTGCCAGCAGCTTAAGGGGGGCAGGTTACAATGAGCAGTTCTTC. Using reference TRBV7-3 and TRBJ2-1 for the parts outside the CDR3, the full variable domain is GAGVSQTPSNKVTEKGKYVELRCDPISGHTALYWYRQSLGQGPEFLIYFQGTGAADDSGLPNDRFFAVRPEGSVSTLKIQRTERGDSAVYLCASSLRGAGYNEQFFGPGTRLTVL.